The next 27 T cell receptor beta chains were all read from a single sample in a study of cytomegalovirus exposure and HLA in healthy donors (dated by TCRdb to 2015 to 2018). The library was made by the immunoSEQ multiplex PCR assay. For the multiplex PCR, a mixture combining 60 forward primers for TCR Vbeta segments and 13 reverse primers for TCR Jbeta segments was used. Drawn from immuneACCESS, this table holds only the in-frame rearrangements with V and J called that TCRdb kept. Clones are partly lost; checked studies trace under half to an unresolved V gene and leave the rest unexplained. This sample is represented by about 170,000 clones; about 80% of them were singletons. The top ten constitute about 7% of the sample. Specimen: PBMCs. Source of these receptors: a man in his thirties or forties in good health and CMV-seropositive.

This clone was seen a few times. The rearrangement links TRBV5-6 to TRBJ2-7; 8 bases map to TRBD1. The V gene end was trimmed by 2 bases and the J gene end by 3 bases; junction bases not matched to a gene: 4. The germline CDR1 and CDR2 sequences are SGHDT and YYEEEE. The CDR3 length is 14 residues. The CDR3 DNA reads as TGTGCCAGCAGCTTCTTAGACAGGGGCTACGAGCAGTACTTC. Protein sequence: CASSFLDRGYEQYF.

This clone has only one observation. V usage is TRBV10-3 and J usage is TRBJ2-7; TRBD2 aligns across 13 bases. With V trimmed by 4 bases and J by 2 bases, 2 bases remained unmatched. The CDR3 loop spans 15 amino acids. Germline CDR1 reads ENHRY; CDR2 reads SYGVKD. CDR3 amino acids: CAISGTSGGAYEQYF. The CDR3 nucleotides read TGTGCCATCAGTGGTACTAGCGGGGGGGCCTACGAGCAGTACTTC.

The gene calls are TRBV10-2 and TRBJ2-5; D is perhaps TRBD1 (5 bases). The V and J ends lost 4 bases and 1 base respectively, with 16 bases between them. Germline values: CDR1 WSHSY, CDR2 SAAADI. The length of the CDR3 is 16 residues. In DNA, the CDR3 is TGCGCCAGCAGTGGACAGTATGGATCAGTCCAAGAGACCCAGTACTTC. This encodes CASSGQYGSVQETQYF.

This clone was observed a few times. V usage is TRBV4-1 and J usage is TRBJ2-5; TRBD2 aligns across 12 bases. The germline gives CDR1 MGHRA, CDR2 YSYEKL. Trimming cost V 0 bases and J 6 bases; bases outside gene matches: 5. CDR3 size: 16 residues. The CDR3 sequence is CASSQETSGGIKTQYF. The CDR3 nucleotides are TGCGCCAGCAGCCAAGAGACTAGCGGGGGAATAAAGACCCAGTACTTC.

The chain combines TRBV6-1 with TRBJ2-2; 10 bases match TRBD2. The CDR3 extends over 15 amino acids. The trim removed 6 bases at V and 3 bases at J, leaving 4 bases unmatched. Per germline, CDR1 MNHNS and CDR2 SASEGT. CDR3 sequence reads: CASRTLAGDTGELFF. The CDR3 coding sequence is TGTGCCAGCAGAACTCTAGCGGGGGACACCGGGGAGCTGTTTTTT.

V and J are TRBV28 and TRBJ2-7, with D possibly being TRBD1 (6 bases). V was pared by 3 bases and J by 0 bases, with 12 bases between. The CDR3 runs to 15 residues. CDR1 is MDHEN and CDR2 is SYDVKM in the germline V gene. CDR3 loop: CASSFVTGSSYEQYF. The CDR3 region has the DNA TGTGCCAGCAGTTTTGTGACAGGTAGCTCCTACGAGCAGTACTTC.

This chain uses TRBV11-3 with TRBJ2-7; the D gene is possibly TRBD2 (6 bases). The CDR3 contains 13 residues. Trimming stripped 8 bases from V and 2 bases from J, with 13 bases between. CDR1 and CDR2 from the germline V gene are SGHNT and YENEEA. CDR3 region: CASQQGGAYEQYF. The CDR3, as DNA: TGTGCCAGCCAGCAGGGAGGCGCCTACGAGCAGTACTTC.

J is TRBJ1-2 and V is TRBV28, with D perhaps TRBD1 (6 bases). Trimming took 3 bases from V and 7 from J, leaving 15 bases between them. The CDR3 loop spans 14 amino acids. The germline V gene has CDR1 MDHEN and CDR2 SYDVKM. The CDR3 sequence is CASSFLRGGPGYTF. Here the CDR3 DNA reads TGTGCCAGCAGTTTCCTTAGGGGGGGCCCTGGCTACACCTTC.

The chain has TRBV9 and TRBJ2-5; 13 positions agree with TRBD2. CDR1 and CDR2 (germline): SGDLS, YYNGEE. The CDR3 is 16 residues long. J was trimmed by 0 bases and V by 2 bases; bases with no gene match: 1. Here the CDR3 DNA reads TGTGCCAGCAGCGTGGGGACTAGCGGGGACCAAGAGACCCAGTACTTC. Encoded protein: CASSVGTSGDQETQYF.

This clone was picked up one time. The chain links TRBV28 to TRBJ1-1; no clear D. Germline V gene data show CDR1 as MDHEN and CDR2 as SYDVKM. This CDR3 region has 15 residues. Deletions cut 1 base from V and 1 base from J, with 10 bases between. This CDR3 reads CASSLSSDWNTEAFF. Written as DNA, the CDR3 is TGTGCCAGCAGTTTATCCTCAGACTGGAACACTGAAGCTTTCTTT.

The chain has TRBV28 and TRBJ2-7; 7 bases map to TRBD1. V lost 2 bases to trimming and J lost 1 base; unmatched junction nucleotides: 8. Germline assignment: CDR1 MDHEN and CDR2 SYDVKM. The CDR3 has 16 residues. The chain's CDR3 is CASSLRTGSLSYEQYF. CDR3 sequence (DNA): TGTGCCAGCAGTTTAAGGACAGGTTCCTTATCCTACGAGCAGTACTTC.

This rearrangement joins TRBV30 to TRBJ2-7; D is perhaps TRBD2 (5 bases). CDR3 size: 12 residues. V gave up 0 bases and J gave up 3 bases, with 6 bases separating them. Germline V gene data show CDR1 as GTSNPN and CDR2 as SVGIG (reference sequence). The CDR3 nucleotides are TGTGCCTGGAGTGTCACTAGCTACGAGCAGTACTTC. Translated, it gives CAWSVTSYEQYF.

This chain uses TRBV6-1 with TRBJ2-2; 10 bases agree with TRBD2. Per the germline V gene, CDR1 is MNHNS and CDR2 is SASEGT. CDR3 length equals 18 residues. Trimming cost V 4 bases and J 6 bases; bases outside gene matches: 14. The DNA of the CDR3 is TGTGCCAGCAGTGTCCCCAGGACTAGCGGCGGCCGTCCCGGGGAGCTGTTTTTT. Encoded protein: CASSVPRTSGGRPGELFF.

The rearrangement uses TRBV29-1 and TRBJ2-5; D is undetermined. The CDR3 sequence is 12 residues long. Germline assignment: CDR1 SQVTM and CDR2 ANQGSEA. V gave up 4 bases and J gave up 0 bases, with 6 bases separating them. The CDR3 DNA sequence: TGCAGCGTTGGGGCAGACCAAGAGACCCAGTACTTC. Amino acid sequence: CSVGADQETQYF.

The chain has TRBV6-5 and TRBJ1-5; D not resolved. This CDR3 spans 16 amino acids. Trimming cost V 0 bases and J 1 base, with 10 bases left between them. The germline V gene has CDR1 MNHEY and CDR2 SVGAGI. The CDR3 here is CASSYSIGRSNQPQHF. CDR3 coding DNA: TGTGCCAGCAGTTACTCGATTGGCAGAAGCAATCAGCCCCAGCATTTT.

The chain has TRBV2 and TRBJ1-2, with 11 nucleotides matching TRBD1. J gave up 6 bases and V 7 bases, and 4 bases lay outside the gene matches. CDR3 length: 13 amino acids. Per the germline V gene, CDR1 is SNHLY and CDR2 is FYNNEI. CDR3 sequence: CASKWDRGDGYTF. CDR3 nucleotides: TGTGCCAGCAAATGGGACAGGGGGGATGGCTACACCTTC. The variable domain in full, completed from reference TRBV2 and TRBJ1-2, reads EPEVTQTPSHQVTQMGQEVILRCVPISNHLYFYWYRQILGQKVEFLVSFYNNEISEKSEIFDDQFSVERPDGSNFTLKIRSTKLEDSAMYFCASKWDRGDGYTFGSGTRLTVV.

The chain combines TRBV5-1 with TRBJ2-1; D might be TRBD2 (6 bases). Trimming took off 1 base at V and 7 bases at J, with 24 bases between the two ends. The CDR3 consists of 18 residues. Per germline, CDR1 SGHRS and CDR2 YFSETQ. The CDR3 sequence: CASSLQPLSITGVNEQFF. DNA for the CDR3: TGCGCCAGCAGCTTGCAGCCGTTATCAATTACGGGAGTTAATGAGCAGTTCTTC.

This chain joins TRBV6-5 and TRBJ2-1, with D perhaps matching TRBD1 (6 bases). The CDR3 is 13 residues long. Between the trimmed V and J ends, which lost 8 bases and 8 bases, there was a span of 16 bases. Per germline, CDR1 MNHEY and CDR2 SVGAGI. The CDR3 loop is CASLPVQGDEQFF. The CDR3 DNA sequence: TGTGCCAGCCTACCGGTACAGGGTGATGAGCAGTTCTTC.

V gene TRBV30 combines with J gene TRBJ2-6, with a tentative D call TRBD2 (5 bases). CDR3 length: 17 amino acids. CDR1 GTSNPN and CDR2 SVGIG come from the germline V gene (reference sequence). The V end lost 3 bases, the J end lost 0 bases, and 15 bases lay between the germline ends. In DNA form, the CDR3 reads TGTGCCTGGAGCGGGGTATCCTACGACTCTGGGGCCAACGTCCTGACTTTC. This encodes CAWSGVSYDSGANVLTF.

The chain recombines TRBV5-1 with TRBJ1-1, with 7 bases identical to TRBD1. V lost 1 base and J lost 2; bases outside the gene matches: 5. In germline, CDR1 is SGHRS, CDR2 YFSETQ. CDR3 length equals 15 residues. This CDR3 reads CASSLWGDSNTEAFF. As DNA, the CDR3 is TGCGCCAGCAGCTTGTGGGGGGACAGTAACACTGAAGCTTTCTTT.

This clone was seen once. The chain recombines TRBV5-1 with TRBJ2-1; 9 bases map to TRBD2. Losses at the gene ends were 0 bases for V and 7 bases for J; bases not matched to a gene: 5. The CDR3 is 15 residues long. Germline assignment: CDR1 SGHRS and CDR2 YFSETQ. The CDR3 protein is CASSLEAGGWNEQFF. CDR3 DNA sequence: TGCGCCAGCAGCTTGGAAGCGGGAGGATGGAATGAGCAGTTCTTC.

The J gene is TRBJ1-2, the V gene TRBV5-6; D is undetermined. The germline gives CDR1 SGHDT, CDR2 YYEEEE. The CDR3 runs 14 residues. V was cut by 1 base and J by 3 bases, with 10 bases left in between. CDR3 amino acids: CASSLPQSYYGYTF. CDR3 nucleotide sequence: TGTGCCAGCAGCTTGCCACAGAGTTACTATGGCTACACCTTC.

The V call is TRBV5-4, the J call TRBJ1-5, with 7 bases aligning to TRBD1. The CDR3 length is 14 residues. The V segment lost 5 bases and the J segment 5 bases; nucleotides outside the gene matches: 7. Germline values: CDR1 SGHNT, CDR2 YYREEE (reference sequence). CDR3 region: CASRLGQNYQPQHF. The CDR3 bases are TGTGCCAGCAGGCTGGGACAGAACTATCAGCCCCAGCATTTT.

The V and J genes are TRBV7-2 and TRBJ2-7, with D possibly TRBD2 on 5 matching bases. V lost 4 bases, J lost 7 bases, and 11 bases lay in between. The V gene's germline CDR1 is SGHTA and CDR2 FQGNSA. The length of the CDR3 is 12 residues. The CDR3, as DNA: TGTGCCAGCAGCTCTGGTCGACTAGAGCAGTACTTC. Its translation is CASSSGRLEQYF. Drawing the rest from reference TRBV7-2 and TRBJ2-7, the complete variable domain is GAGVSQSPSNKVTEKGKDVELRCDPISGHTALYWYRQSLGQGLEFLIYFQGNSAPDKSGLPSDRFSAERTGGSVSTLTIQRTQQEDSAVYLCASSSGRLEQYFGPGTRLTVT.

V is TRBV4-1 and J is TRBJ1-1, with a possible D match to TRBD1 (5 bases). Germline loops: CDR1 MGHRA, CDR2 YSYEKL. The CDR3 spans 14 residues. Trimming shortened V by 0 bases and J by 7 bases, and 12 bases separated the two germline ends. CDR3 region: CASSQDPTVGEAFF. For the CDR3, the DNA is TGCGCCAGCAGCCAAGATCCGACAGTCGGTGAAGCTTTCTTT.

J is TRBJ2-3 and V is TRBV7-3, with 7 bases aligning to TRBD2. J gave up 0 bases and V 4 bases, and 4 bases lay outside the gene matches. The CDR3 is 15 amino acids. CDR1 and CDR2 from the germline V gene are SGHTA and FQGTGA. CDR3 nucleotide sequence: TGTGCCAGCAGCTCGGGACTACGTAGCACAGATACGCAGTATTTT. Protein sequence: CASSSGLRSTDTQYF.

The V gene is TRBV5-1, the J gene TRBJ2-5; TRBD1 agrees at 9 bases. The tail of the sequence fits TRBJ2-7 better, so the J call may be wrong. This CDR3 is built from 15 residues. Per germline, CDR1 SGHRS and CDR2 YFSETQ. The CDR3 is CASSLGGTGSYEQYF. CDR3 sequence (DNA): TGCGCCAGCAGCTTGGGCGGGACAGGGTCCTACGAGCAGTACTTC.